Below, 27 T cell receptor beta chains from the same sample are listed, as sequenced in a study of control samples from healthy donors and cancer patients. Sequencing used immunoSEQ multiplex PCR; TCRdb keeps in-frame clones, though not all of them. The table lists approximately 120,000 clones, roughly 89% of them singletons. Material: blood. The origin of the receptors is a woman in her fifties or sixties in good health.

This clone was counted a single time. The J gene is TRBJ1-2, the V gene TRBV27, with D possibly matching TRBD1 (5 bases). The CDR3 is 15 residues long. In germline, CDR1 is MNHEY, CDR2 SMNVEV (reference sequence). The V and J ends lost 2 bases and 2 bases respectively, with 12 bases between them. The chain's CDR3 is CASSLGGTANYGYTF. The DNA for the CDR3 is TGTGCCAGCAGTTTAGGAGGGACCGCGAACTATGGCTACACCTTC.

This chain uses TRBV7-9 with TRBJ1-6; D is ambiguous. This CDR3 comprises 15 residues. The V gene's germline CDR1 is SEHNR and CDR2 FQNEAQ (reference sequence). V was shortened by 3 bases and J by 5 bases, with 11 bases between the two germline ends. The CDR3 sequence is CASSFRTENNSPLHF. The CDR3 DNA follows: TGTGCCAGCAGCTTCCGGACGGAGAATAATTCACCCCTCCACTTT.

V is TRBV11-2 and J is TRBJ1-2, with TRBD1 identical over 7 bases. The V segment lost 2 bases and the J segment 1 base; nucleotides outside the gene matches: 7. This CDR3 has 16 residues. Germline values: CDR1 SGHAT, CDR2 FQNNGV. Here the CDR3 reads CASSLYWTGNNYGYTF. Written as DNA, the CDR3 is TGTGCCAGCAGCTTATATTGGACAGGAAATAACTATGGCTACACCTTC.

The chain combines TRBV18 with TRBJ2-4, with D perhaps TRBD1 (6 bases). The V gene's germline CDR1 is KGHSH and CDR2 LQKENI. The CDR3 totals 17 residues. Trimming cost V 4 bases and J 1 base, with 17 bases left between them. CDR3 residues: CASSRSTGGGAKNIQYF. For the CDR3, the DNA is TGTGCCAGCTCACGATCGACAGGAGGTGGGGCCAAAAACATTCAGTACTTC.

The chain is built from TRBV3-1 (or the pseudogene TRBV3-2) and TRBJ2-7; D could derive from TRBD1 or TRBD2 (5 bases each). CDR3 length: 20 residues. Germline V gene lookup returns CDR1 LGHDT and CDR2 YNNKEL (reference sequence). V was shortened by 4 bases and J by 3 bases, with 31 bases between the two germline ends. CDR3 loop: CASSRRTTAAPRWGHYEQYV. CDR3 DNA sequence: TGTGCCAGCAGCCGCCGAACGACAGCGGCGCCAAGGTGGGGCCACTACGAGCAGTACGTC.

CDR3 sequence: CASGLSQGKETQYF. The DNA for the CDR3 is TGTGCTAGTGGTTTGTCACAGGGTAAGGAGACCCAGTACTTC. This chain joins TRBV12-5 and TRBJ2-5; D perhaps matches TRBD1 (6 bases). With 2 bases removed from V and 5 bases from J, the gap between germline ends came to 12 bases. Germline-derived CDR1 and CDR2 are LGHNT and FRNRAP. CDR3 length: 14 residues. Together with reference TRBV12-5 and TRBJ2-5, the CDR3 gives the full variable domain: DARVTQTPRHKVTEMGQEVTMRCQPILGHNTVFWYRQTMMQGLELLAYFRNRAPLDDSGMPKDRFSAEMPDATLATLKIQPSEPRDSAVYFCASGLSQGKETQYFGPGTRLLVL.

The V and J genes are TRBV19 and TRBJ1-5, with unresolved D. The V gene's germline CDR1 is LNHDA and CDR2 SQIVND (reference sequence). The CDR3 contains 13 residues. Trimming removed 3 bases at V and 1 base at J, with 4 bases between. The CDR3 nucleotides are TGTGCCAGTAGTATGGCGAGCAATCAGCCCCAGCATTTT. This translates into CASSMASNQPQHF.

The chain has TRBV5-6 and TRBJ1-2, with D maybe TRBD1 (5 bases). Germline V gives CDR1 SGHDT, CDR2 YYEEEE. The CDR3 runs to 13 residues. V was shortened by 0 bases and J by 3 bases, with 6 bases between the two germline ends. The CDR3 sequence is CASSLGGYYGYTF. The DNA of the CDR3 is TGTGCCAGCAGCTTGGGGGGGTACTATGGCTACACCTTC.

This rearrangement joins TRBV7-2 to TRBJ1-1; D remains unclear. Germline-derived CDR1 and CDR2 are SGHTA and FQGNSA. Trimming took 2 bases from V and 0 from J, leaving 10 bases between them. CDR3 size: 15 residues. In nucleotides, the CDR3 is TGTGCCAGCAGCTTACGGGGTACGCTGAACACTGAAGCTTTCTTT. It translates to CASSLRGTLNTEAFF. Complete variable domain (other parts from reference TRBV7-2 and TRBJ1-1): GAGVSQSPSNKVTEKGKDVELRCDPISGHTALYWYRQSLGQGLEFLIYFQGNSAPDKSGLPSDRFSAERTGGSVSTLTIQRTQQEDSAVYLCASSLRGTLNTEAFFGQGTRLTVV.

The chain carries TRBV29-1 and TRBJ2-6, with D possibly called TRBD1 or TRBD2 (5 bases each). CDR3 length equals 14 residues. The V and J ends lost 7 bases and 0 bases respectively, with 10 bases between them. Germline CDR1 and CDR2: SQVTM and ANQGSEA. The CDR3 region is CSALRGSGANVLTF. CDR3 nucleotides: TGCAGCGCCCTGAGGGGCTCTGGGGCCAACGTCCTGACTTTC.

The CDR3 region has the DNA TGTGCCAGCAGTACCCAGGCCGGTACTGAAGCTTTCTTT. As protein: CASSTQAGTEAFF. V usage is TRBV6-5 and J usage is TRBJ1-1; D ambiguous. CDR1 is MNHEY, CDR2 SVGAGI, per germline. V lost 5 bases and J 5 bases, leaving 12 bases between the germline ends. The CDR3 sequence is 13 residues long.

The chain couples TRBV9 to TRBJ2-1; 9 nucleotides agree with TRBD2. The CDR3 consists of 19 residues. The V gene's germline CDR1 is SGDLS and CDR2 YYNGEE. Trimming at V came to 0 bases and at J to 12 bases, leaving 22 bases not matched to a gene. The CDR3 sequence: CASSVASGGSGGPLISQFF. The CDR3 nucleotides are TGTGCCAGCAGCGTAGCGAGCGGGGGGTCCGGGGGCCCCTTGATATCGCAGTTCTTC.

V gene TRBV15 combines with J gene TRBJ1-6; 9 bases are shared with TRBD1. Germline values: CDR1 LNHNV, CDR2 YYDKDF (reference sequence). The V gene end was trimmed by 0 bases and the J gene end by 13 bases; junction bases not matched to a gene: 13. The CDR3 totals 17 residues. CDR3: CATSRDRLQGARYPLHF. DNA for the CDR3: TGTGCCACCAGCAGAGATCGTCTACAGGGGGCGCGATATCCCCTCCACTTT. Full variable domain (rest looked up from reference TRBV15 and TRBJ1-6): DAMVIQNPRYQVTQFGKPVTLSCSQTLNHNVMYWYQQKSSQAPKLLFHYYDKDFNNEADTPDNFQSRRPNTSFCFLDIRSPGLGDTAMYLCATSRDRLQGARYPLHFGNGTRLTVT.

The chain couples TRBV3-1 (or the pseudogene TRBV3-2) to TRBJ2-3; 12 bases agree with TRBD2. With 4 bases clipped from V and 4 bases from J, the junction kept 3 bases outside the gene matches. The CDR3 extends over 15 amino acids. CDR1 is LGHDT, CDR2 YNNKEL, per germline (reference sequence). The CDR3: CASSPGLAGSDTQYF. The CDR3 region has the DNA TGTGCCAGCAGCCCCGGACTAGCGGGATCAGATACGCAGTATTTT.

The chain recombines TRBV7-8 with TRBJ2-3; TRBD2 might be the D (6 bases). This CDR3 is built from 13 residues. Germline lookup yields CDR1 SGHVS and CDR2 FQNEAQ. V lost 6 bases and J lost 3, with 10 bases in between. The CDR3 nucleotides read TGTGCCAGCAGTAGACTAGTGACAGATACGCAGTATTTT. Translating gives CASSRLVTDTQYF.

The rearrangement uses TRBV24-1 and TRBJ2-5, with D possibly being TRBD2 (5 bases). The V and J ends lost 2 bases and 0 bases respectively, with 12 bases between them. The CDR3 totals 16 residues. Germline V gene lookup returns CDR1 KGHDR and CDR2 SFDVKD. The CDR3: CATSDSGRPYQETQYF. The DNA of the CDR3 is TGTGCCACCAGTGATTCTGGGAGACCGTACCAAGAGACCCAGTACTTC.

A remark on this clone: Other DNA sequences from this sample encode an identical CDR3 as well. The chain carries TRBV7-2 and TRBJ1-5; D is unclear. Trimming pared 0 bases from V and 4 bases from J, leaving 7 bases between. This CDR3 region has 14 residues. The germline V gene has CDR1 SGHTA and CDR2 FQGNSA. The CDR3 protein is CASSLAGGNQPQHF. CDR3 in DNA: TGTGCCAGCAGCTTAGCAGGAGGAAATCAGCCCCAGCATTTT.

The chain couples TRBV19 to TRBJ2-1, with unresolved D. V was clipped by 3 bases and J by 6 bases, with 9 bases between them. Germline V gene lookup returns CDR1 LNHDA and CDR2 SQIVND (reference sequence). CDR3 length: 13 residues. The CDR3 DNA follows: TGTGCCAGTAGTATCCGGCAGTTCAATGAGCAGTTCTTC. Amino acids: CASSIRQFNEQFF.

The rearrangement links TRBV20-1 to TRBJ1-2; possible D gene TRBD1, 5 bases. The V end was cut by 3 bases, the J end by 6 bases, with 17 bases between. Germline loops: CDR1 DFQATT, CDR2 SNEGSKA (reference sequence). The CDR3 has 14 residues. CDR3 sequence (DNA): TGCAGTGCTAGTTTGGCAGGGATCAGCGATGGCTACACCTTC. Its protein is CSASLAGISDGYTF.

The chain has TRBV6-6 and TRBJ2-5; 14 bases line up with TRBD2. The ends lost 5 bases at V and 5 bases at J; junction bases unmatched: 13. The germline V gene encodes CDR1 MNHNY and CDR2 SVGAGI (reference sequence). CDR3 length equals 18 residues. This CDR3 is CASSLYSGLAGGSETQYF. For the CDR3, the DNA is TGTGCCAGCAGTCTATATTCCGGACTAGCGGGGGGTAGTGAGACCCAGTACTTC.

This chain uses TRBV9 with TRBJ2-2; maybe TRBD2 (5 bases). Deletions cut 3 bases from V and 5 bases from J, with 17 bases between. Germline-derived CDR1 and CDR2 are SGDLS and YYNGEE. The CDR3 has 16 residues. The CDR3 DNA sequence: TGTGCCAGCAGCGCCCGTCCGCCCCCGGGGACCGGGGAGCTGTTTTTT. It yields the protein CASSARPPPGTGELFF.

The V and J genes are TRBV5-1 and TRBJ2-5; maybe TRBD1 (5 bases). Between the trimmed V and J ends, which lost 2 bases and 7 bases, there was a span of 12 bases. The germline V gene encodes CDR1 SGHRS and CDR2 YFSETQ. The length of the CDR3 is 13 residues. The CDR3 DNA reads TGCGCCAGCAGCTTACCGGGTCAGGGGACCCAGTACTTC. This codes for CASSLPGQGTQYF. Variable domain in full (rest from reference TRBV5-1 and TRBJ2-5): KAGVTQTPRYLIKTRGQQVTLSCSPISGHRSVSWYQQTPGQGLQFLFEYFSETQRNKGNFPGRFSGRQFSNSRSEMNVSTLELGDSALYLCASSLPGQGTQYFGPGTRLLVL.

V usage is TRBV5-1 and J usage is TRBJ2-1, with 7 nucleotides matching TRBD2. V gave up 4 bases and J gave up 1 base; unmatched junction bases: 11. CDR1 is SGHRS and CDR2 is YFSETQ in the germline V gene. The CDR3 runs 17 residues. The CDR3 DNA reads as TGCGCCAGCAGCCGAACTTCTAGCGGTACGTCCTACAATGAGCAGTTCTTC. Protein sequence: CASSRTSSGTSYNEQFF.

V and J are TRBV30 and TRBJ1-3; D not resolved. Trimming left V 4 bases short and J 0 bases short, with 16 bases between. The length of the CDR3 is 16 residues. The germline V gene encodes CDR1 GTSNPN and CDR2 SVGIG (reference sequence). The CDR3 DNA reads as TGTGCCTGGATTCGGTTGAAGAGAGACTCTGGAAACACCATATATTTT. Translating gives CAWIRLKRDSGNTIYF.

In this sample, this clone turned up once. J is TRBJ1-1 and V is TRBV9; 11 nucleotides align to TRBD1. This CDR3 contains 14 residues. The junction had 5 bases not matched to a gene; V was cut back by 5 bases and J by 5 bases. Germline lookup yields CDR1 SGDLS and CDR2 YYNGEE. Here the CDR3 DNA reads TGTGCCAGCAGGGACAGGGGGCCAGGGACTGAAGCTTTCTTT. It encodes CASRDRGPGTEAFF.

The chain joins TRBV27 to TRBJ2-1; 9 bases fit TRBD2. Trimming removed 7 bases from V and 0 bases from J; junction bases left unmatched: 10. The CDR3 loop spans 17 amino acids. The V gene's germline CDR1 is MNHEY and CDR2 SMNVEV (reference sequence). Here the CDR3 DNA reads TGTGCCAGCAAGGAGCAGAGCGGGGGGCGCTCCTACAATGAGCAGTTCTTC. Translated: CASKEQSGGRSYNEQFF.

The CDR3 region has the DNA TGCGCCAGCAGACCGGGGGGCGACGGGGAGCTGTTTTTT. It codes for CASRPGGDGELFF. This rearrangement joins TRBV10-1 to TRBJ2-2; weak D call: TRBD2 (7 bases). Per the germline V gene, CDR1 is WNHNN and CDR2 is SYGVQD (reference sequence). The CDR3 runs to 13 residues. Trimming shortened V by 6 bases and J by 7 bases, and 12 bases separated the two germline ends.